This entry is about one TCR beta chain. Its antigen is undetermined. The junction and the germline gene differ at one end; a read error may be behind it. The data stem from a study of OX40 agonist ivuxolimab in advanced cancers. Study background: Each dose-escalation patient presented with hepatocellular carcinoma, melanoma, renal cell or head and neck cancer.

This table comes from immunoSEQ multiplex PCR, and its TCRdb copy is limited to in-frame clones, with some not included. The repertoire holds some 85,000 clones, with 91% as singletons. Per germline, CDR1 MNHEY and CDR2 SVGAGI. CDR3 length: 14 residues. Study outcomes and limitations: Researchers did not establish what antigens the expanded peripheral T cells target.

This rearrangement joins TRBV6-5 to TRBJ1-1; D gene ambiguous. The receptor was derived from an adult with an advanced solid tumor such as melanoma, head and neck, liver or kidney cancer. The sample in question was CD4+ or CD8+ T cells sorted from blood, obtained in a trial of the OX40 agonist ivuxolimab. The CDR3 is CASSYSDLNTEAFF. The CDR3 DNA sequence: TGTGCCAGCAGCTACTCGGACCTAAACACTGAAGCTTTCTTT.